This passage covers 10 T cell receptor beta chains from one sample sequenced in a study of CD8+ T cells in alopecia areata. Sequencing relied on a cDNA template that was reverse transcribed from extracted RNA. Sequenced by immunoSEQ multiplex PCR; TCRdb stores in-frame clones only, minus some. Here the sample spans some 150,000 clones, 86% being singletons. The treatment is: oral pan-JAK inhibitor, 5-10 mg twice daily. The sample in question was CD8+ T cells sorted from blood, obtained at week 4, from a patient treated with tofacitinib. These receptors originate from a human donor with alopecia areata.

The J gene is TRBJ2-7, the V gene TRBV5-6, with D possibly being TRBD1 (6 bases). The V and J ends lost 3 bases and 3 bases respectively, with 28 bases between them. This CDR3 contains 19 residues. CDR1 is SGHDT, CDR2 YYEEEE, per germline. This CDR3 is CASSSLLTPGQGILYEQYF. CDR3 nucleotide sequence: TGTGCCAGCAGCTCCCTTCTTACCCCGGGACAAGGGATTCTCTACGAGCAGTACTTC.

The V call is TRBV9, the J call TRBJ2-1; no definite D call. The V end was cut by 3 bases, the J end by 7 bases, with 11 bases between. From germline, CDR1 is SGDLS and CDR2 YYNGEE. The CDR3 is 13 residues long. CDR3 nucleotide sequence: TGTGCCAGCAGCGGGGGATACTCGAATGAGCAGTTCTTC. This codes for CASSGGYSNEQFF.

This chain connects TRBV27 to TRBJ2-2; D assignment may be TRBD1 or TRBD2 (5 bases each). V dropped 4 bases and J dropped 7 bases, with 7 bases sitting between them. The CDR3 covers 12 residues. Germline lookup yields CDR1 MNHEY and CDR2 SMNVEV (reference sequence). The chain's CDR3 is CASSSGLGELFF. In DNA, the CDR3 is TGTGCCAGCAGTTCGGGGCTCGGGGAGCTGTTTTTT.

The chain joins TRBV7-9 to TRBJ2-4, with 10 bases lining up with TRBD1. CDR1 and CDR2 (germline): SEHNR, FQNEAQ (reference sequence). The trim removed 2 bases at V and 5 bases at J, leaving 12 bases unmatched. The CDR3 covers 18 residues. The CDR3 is CASSLPPGTGVGENIQYF. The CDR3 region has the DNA TGTGCCAGCAGCTTACCCCCCGGGACAGGGGTTGGAGAAAACATTCAGTACTTC.

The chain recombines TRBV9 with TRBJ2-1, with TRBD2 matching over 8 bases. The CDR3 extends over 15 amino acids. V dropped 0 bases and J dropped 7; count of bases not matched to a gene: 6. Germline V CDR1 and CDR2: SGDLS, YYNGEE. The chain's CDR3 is CASSVVAGGMNEQFF. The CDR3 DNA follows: TGTGCCAGCAGCGTAGTTGCGGGGGGAATGAATGAGCAGTTCTTC. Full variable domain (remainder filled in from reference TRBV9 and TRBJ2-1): DSGVTQTPKHLITATGQRVTLRCSPRSGDLSVYWYQQSLDQGLQFLIQYYNGEERAKGNILERFSAQQFPDLHSELNLSSLELGDSALYFCASSVVAGGMNEQFFGPGTRLTVL.

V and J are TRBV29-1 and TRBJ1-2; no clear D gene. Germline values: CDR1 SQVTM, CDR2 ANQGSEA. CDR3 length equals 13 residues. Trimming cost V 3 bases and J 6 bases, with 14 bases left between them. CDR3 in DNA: TGCAGCGTTGATATCTCTGGTATGCATGGCTACACCTTC. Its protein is CSVDISGMHGYTF.

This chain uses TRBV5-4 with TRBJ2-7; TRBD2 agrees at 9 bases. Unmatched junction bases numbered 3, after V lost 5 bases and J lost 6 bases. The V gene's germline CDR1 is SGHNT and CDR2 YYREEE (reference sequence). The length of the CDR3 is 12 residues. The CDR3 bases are TGTGCCAGCAGTAGCGGGGGCGCCGAGCAGTACTTC. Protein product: CASSSGGAEQYF.

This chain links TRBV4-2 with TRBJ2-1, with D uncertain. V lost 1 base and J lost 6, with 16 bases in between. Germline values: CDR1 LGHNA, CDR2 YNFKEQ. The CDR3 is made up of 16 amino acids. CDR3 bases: TGTGCCAGCAGCCAAGGTCCCGAGACCAACATCAATGAGCAGTTCTTC. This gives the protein CASSQGPETNINEQFF.

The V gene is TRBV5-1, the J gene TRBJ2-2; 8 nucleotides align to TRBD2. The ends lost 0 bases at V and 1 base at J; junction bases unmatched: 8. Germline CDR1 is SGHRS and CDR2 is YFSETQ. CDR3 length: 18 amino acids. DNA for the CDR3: TGCGCCAGCAGCTTGGACTTTAGGCGGGAGGTGAACACCGGGGAGCTGTTTTTT. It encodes CASSLDFRREVNTGELFF.

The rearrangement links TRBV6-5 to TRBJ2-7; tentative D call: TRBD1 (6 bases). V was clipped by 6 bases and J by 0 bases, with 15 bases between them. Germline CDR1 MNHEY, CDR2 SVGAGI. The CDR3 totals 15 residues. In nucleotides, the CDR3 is TGTGCCAGCAGGATTGGGGGCAGCCACTCCTACGAGCAGTACTTC. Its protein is CASRIGGSHSYEQYF.